This entry features one T cell receptor beta chain sequence. As yet, its antigen is unknown. The data belong to a study of graft-versus-host responses after intestinal transplantation. Profiled with immunoSEQ multiplex PCR; TCRdb holds only in-frame clones, not every one. The sample records 65,000 to 90,000 clones, around 93% being singletons. Deletions cut 6 bases from V and 1 base from J, with 4 bases between. The germline V gene encodes CDR1 MNHEY and CDR2 SVGAGI. CDR3 length: 11 amino acids. Findings and limits, study-wide: Investigators detected GvH clones in recipient marrow, with some emerging earlier in ileum or blood.

This TCR came from a human donor who was the organ donor for an intestinal transplant. The specimen comprised unstimulated CD8+ T cells sorted from spleen or lymph node cells, sampled before transplant. The rearrangement links TRBV6-5 to TRBJ2-7; D unclear. Written as DNA, the CDR3 is TGTGCCAGCAGCCATTCCTACGAGCAGTACTTC. Translated, it gives CASSHSYEQYF.